A selection of T cell receptor beta chains follows, all from one sample in a study of T cell responses to AZD1222 COVID-19 vaccine. TCRdb keeps only in-frame clones here, not all; method: immunoSEQ multiplex PCR. Of 150,000 to 200,000 clones listed, 70% to 90% are singletons. This material consisted of peripheral blood, taken 28 days after the second AZD1222 dose. These receptors were collected from an adult who received the AZD1222 COVID-19 vaccine. Both conserved end residues are part of each CDR3. The order of the fields is clone size, J gene, V gene, D gene, CDR3 DNA, CDR3 protein. A D gene is named only where the DNA matches it firmly. Only some rows state a clone size, as once, few, many or a class for expanded clones.

>NA|TRBJ2-5|TRBV7-9|TRBD2
TGTGCCAGCAGCTTAGCCCTGGGGCAGCGGGGAGCGGGGAAAGAGACCCAGTACTTC
CASSLALGQRGAGKETQYF
>many|TRBJ1-3|TRBV9|TRBD1
TGTGCCAGCAGCGCGGGGACAGGCCTCCGATCCCTTGGAAACACCATATATTTT
CASSAGTGLRSLGNTIYF
>NA|TRBJ2-5|TRBV6-5|NA
TGTGCCAGCAGTTATATGCGGCCCCCAGAGACCCAGTACTTC
CASSYMRPPETQYF
>NA|TRBJ2-4|TRBV27|NA
TGTGCCAGCAGTTTTCGATTAGGGGGGATGGACATTCAGTACTTC
CASSFRLGGMDIQYF
>NA|TRBJ2-5|TRBV2|NA
TGTGCCAGCAGTGAGATTGCGGTCAGGGAGACCCAGTACTTC
CASSEIAVRETQYF
>NA|TRBJ2-1|TRBV9|TRBD2
TGTGCCAGCAGCATCGCGGGGGGGCTTAGCTCCTACAATGAGCAGTTCTTC
CASSIAGGLSSYNEQFF
>NA|TRBJ1-5|TRBV6-1|NA
TGTGCCAGCAGTGAGGCAAGATGGGGTAGCCAGCCCCAGCATTTT
CASSEARWGSQPQHF
>NA|TRBJ2-1|TRBV4-1|NA
TGCGCCAGCAGCCAAGATCTACTAGACGGGTTTGGGCAGTTCTTC
CASSQDLLDGFGQFF
>NA|TRBJ1-6|TRBV7-9|NA
TGTGCCAGCAGCTTAGCCGGGTCCGAATTCCCCCTCCACTTT
CASSLAGSEFPLHF
>NA|TRBJ2-7|TRBV5-1|NA
TGCGCCAGCGGTATACAGGAGGGGCGCGTCCACGAGCAGTACTTC
CASGIQEGRVHEQYF
>NA|TRBJ2-3|TRBV19|NA
TGTGCCAGTAGTCCAGCCCTTAGCACAGATACGCAGTATTTT
CASSPALSTDTQYF
>NA|TRBJ1-1|TRBV11-2|NA
TGTGCCAGCAGCTTCCGCGGCAGGGCGGCTTTCTTT
CASSFRGRAAFF
>NA|TRBJ1-6|TRBV18|NA
TGTGCCAGCTCACCTCTGGCAGTGGGTAATAATTCACCCCTCCACTTT
CASSPLAVGNNSPLHF
>NA|TRBJ1-6|TRBV11-1|NA
TGTGCCAGCAGCACGCGCGGCCTATCCTATAATTCACCCCTCCACTTT
CASSTRGLSYNSPLHF
>NA|TRBJ2-7|TRBV5-6|TRBD1
TGTGCCAGCAGCAGACAGGGGGCTCGTAAGGAGCAGTACTTC
CASSRQGARKEQYF
>NA|TRBJ1-3|TRBV10-3|NA
TGTGCCATCAGGGACAGTGAGACTGGAAACACCATATATTTT
CAIRDSETGNTIYF
>NA|TRBJ1-2|TRBV29-1|TRBD1
TGCAGCGTCGCCCTCGGACAGGACTATGGCTACACCTTC
CSVALGQDYGYTF